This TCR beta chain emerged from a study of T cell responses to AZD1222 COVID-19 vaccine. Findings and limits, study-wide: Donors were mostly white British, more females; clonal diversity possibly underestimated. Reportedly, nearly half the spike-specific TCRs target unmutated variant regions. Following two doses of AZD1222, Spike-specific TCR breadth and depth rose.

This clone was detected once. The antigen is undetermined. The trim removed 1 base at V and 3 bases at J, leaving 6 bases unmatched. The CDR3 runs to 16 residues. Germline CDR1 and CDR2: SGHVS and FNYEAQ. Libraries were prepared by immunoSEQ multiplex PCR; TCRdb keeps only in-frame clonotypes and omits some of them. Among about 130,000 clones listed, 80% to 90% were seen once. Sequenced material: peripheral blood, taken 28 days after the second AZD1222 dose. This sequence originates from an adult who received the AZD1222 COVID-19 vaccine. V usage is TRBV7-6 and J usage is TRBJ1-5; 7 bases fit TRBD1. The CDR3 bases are TGTGCCAGCAGCTTAGAGGGCAGGGGGGTCAATCAGCCCCAGCATTTT. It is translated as CASSLEGRGVNQPQHF.